What follows are 26 T cell receptor beta chains derived from one specimen sequenced in a study of blood T cell repertoires in COVID-19. Generated by immunoSEQ multiplex PCR, the TCRdb table keeps only in-frame clones and is missing some. The sample consists of 300,000 to 400,000 clones, around 86% of them appearing once. Sequencing used peripheral blood. These receptors were taken from a man aged 50-60 years with active or convalescent COVID-19.

The chain employs TRBV7-2 and TRBJ1-4; 11 bases are shared with TRBD1. The germline gives CDR1 SGHTA, CDR2 FQGNSA. The CDR3 is made up of 15 amino acids. V was pared by 4 bases and J by 8 bases, with 6 bases of the junction left unmatched. CDR3 DNA sequence: TGTGCCAGCAGCTCCCGGACAGGGGGCTTGGAAAAACTGTTTTTT. The encoded protein is CASSSRTGGLEKLFF.

The V and J genes are TRBV3-1 (or the pseudogene TRBV3-2) and TRBJ1-5; 11 bases line up with TRBD1. This CDR3 has 15 residues. Trimming removed 4 bases from V and 6 bases from J; junction bases left unmatched: 5. Germline V gives CDR1 LGHDT, CDR2 YNNKEL (reference sequence). The CDR3 bases are TGTGCCAGCAGCCCGGGGACAGGGGGATTTCAGCCCCAGCATTTT. Translated: CASSPGTGGFQPQHF.

This clone was detected only once. The V and J genes are TRBV16 and TRBJ2-5; D possibly corresponds to TRBD1 (5 bases). The CDR3 is 13 amino acids. The germline V gene has CDR1 KGHSY and CDR2 FQNENV. V lost 3 bases, J lost 5 bases, and 10 bases lay in between. CDR3 DNA sequence: TGTGCCAGCAGCCAGGGGCAGGAGGAGACCCAGTACTTC. Its translation is CASSQGQEETQYF.

This chain uses TRBV5-1 with TRBJ2-2; 9 bases map to TRBD2. The CDR3 has 16 amino acids. With 1 base clipped from V and 1 base from J, the junction kept 2 bases outside the gene matches. CDR1 SGHRS and CDR2 YFSETQ come from the germline V gene. DNA for the CDR3: TGCGCCAGCAGCTTGAATAGCGGGAGGAACACCGGGGAGCTGTTTTTT. As protein: CASSLNSGRNTGELFF.

This chain links TRBV7-2 with TRBJ2-3; 11 nucleotides line up with TRBD2. This CDR3 spans 15 amino acids. V shed 4 bases and J 10 bases; nucleotides not matched to a gene: 10. Germline V gene sequence: CDR1 SGHTA, CDR2 FQGNSA. As DNA, the CDR3 is TGTGCCAGCAGCTCTGTAGCGGGAGGGCCCGTGGCGCAGTATTTT. The encoded protein is CASSSVAGGPVAQYF. Drawing the rest from reference TRBV7-2 and TRBJ2-3, the complete variable domain is GAGVSQSPSNKVTEKGKDVELRCDPISGHTALYWYRQSLGQGLEFLIYFQGNSAPDKSGLPSDRFSAERTGGSVSTLTIQRTQQEDSAVYLCASSSVAGGPVAQYFGPGTRLTVL.

The chain recombines TRBV6-1 with TRBJ1-6; 7 bases match TRBD1. With 3 bases clipped from V and 7 bases from J, the junction kept 15 bases outside the gene matches. CDR1 and CDR2 from the germline V gene are MNHNS and SASEGT. The length of the CDR3 is 18 residues. CDR3 region: CASSELFMVGRGNSPLHF. Written as DNA, the CDR3 is TGTGCCAGCAGTGAGTTATTCATGGTGGGCAGGGGGAATTCACCCCTCCACTTT.

The chain employs TRBV6-2 or TRBV6-3 and TRBJ1-5, with 9 positions matching TRBD1. This CDR3 is 16 amino acids long. Germline trimming cut 5 bases from V and 2 bases from J; bases unmatched to any gene: 7. CDR1 and CDR2 from the germline V gene are MNHEY and SVGEGT. This CDR3 is CASSDTGGGGNQPQHF. The DNA for the CDR3 is TGTGCCAGCAGTGATACAGGGGGCGGGGGCAATCAGCCCCAGCATTTT.

V usage is TRBV18 and J usage is TRBJ1-5; D might be TRBD1 (6 bases). V lost 6 bases and J lost 7, with 16 bases in between. Germline loops: CDR1 KGHSH, CDR2 LQKENI. The CDR3 contains 14 residues. The CDR3 reads CASSEQGRGQPQHF. The CDR3 DNA is TGTGCCAGCTCGGAACAGGGTCGAGGACAGCCCCAGCATTTT.

The rearrangement joins TRBV7-9 to TRBJ2-1; a possible D gene is TRBD2 (6 bases). Per the germline V gene, CDR1 is SEHNR and CDR2 is FQNEAQ (reference sequence). The CDR3 length is 14 residues. V lost 3 bases, J lost 0 bases, and 6 bases lay in between. The CDR3 region is CASSFGGSYNEQFF. The CDR3 DNA follows: TGTGCCAGCAGCTTCGGGGGCTCCTACAATGAGCAGTTCTTC.

The chain is built from TRBV14 and TRBJ2-5; D is perhaps TRBD1 (6 bases). Deletions cut 5 bases from V and 2 bases from J, with 18 bases between. Germline-derived CDR1 and CDR2 are SGHDN and FVKESK. The CDR3 sequence is 16 residues long. The CDR3 region has the DNA TGTGCCAGCAGCGGGGGCTGGCAACGGGGTCAAGAGACCCAGTACTTC. It codes for CASSGGWQRGQETQYF. Full variable domain (missing parts from reference TRBV14 and TRBJ2-5): EAGVTQFPSHSVIEKGQTVTLRCDPISGHDNLYWYRRVMGKEIKFLLHFVKESKQDESGMPNNRFLAERTGGTYSTLKVQPAELEDSGVYFCASSGGWQRGQETQYFGPGTRLLVL.

V gene TRBV6-6 combines with J gene TRBJ1-2; D is possibly TRBD1 (5 bases). Germline V gene data show CDR1 as MNHNY and CDR2 as SVGAGI (reference sequence). The V end was cut by 0 bases, the J end by 4 bases, with 9 bases between. The CDR3 contains 14 residues. Written as DNA, the CDR3 is TGTGCCAGCAGTTACTCATTAACAGGCTATGGCTACACCTTC. Protein sequence: CASSYSLTGYGYTF.

This clone was found once. The rearrangement uses TRBV28 and TRBJ1-1; D is perhaps TRBD1 (5 bases). Trimming pared 5 bases from V and 1 base from J, leaving 17 bases between. The CDR3 runs to 16 residues. The germline CDR1 and CDR2 sequences are MDHEN and SYDVKM. The CDR3 DNA reads as TGTGCCAGCAGTGGACAATTTTACAGACGGAACACTGAAGCTTTCTTT. Its translation is CASSGQFYRRNTEAFF. The entire variable domain, with the rest obtained from reference TRBV28 and TRBJ1-1, is as follows: DVKVTQSSRYLVKRTGEKVFLECVQDMDHENMFWYRQDPGLGLRLIYFSYDVKMKEKGDIPEGYSVSREKKERFSLILESASTNQTSMYLCASSGQFYRRNTEAFFGQGTRLTVV.

The genes are TRBV29-1 and TRBJ1-2, with D possibly matching TRBD1 (5 bases). The CDR3 has 14 residues. The V and J ends lost 3 bases and 8 bases respectively, with 19 bases between them. CDR1 and CDR2 from the germline V gene are SQVTM and ANQGSEA. The CDR3 DNA reads TGCAGCGTTGAGGGGCTAGGCCTCTTGGAGGGCTACACCTTC. It is translated as CSVEGLGLLEGYTF.

This clone was recorded a few times. In nucleotides, the CDR3 is TGTGCCAGCAGTTTCTTCCGGCGGGGGAACACTGAAGCTTTCTTT. Amino acid sequence: CASSFFRRGNTEAFF. The rearrangement uses TRBV28 and TRBJ1-1; D gene unclear. Germline assignment: CDR1 MDHEN and CDR2 SYDVKM. The ends were cut back, 3 bases at V and 1 base at J, with 12 bases in the middle. This CDR3 is built from 15 residues.

The chain joins TRBV28 to TRBJ1-2; tentatively, D is TRBD1 (6 bases). The germline V gene encodes CDR1 MDHEN and CDR2 SYDVKM. Trimming took 3 bases from V and 4 from J, leaving 15 bases between them. The CDR3 spans 15 residues. CDR3 DNA: TGTGCCAGCAGTTTGGGGGCCAGTCTTGGCTATGGCTACACCTTC. As protein: CASSLGASLGYGYTF.

The rearrangement joins TRBV9 to TRBJ2-7; 10 bases are a match to TRBD2. Per germline, CDR1 SGDLS and CDR2 YYNGEE. This CDR3 is built from 15 residues. After removal of 0 bases from V and 5 bases from J, the junction contained 5 bases not matched to a gene. The CDR3 is CASSVGSGGRNEQYF. CDR3 coding DNA: TGTGCCAGCAGCGTAGGTAGCGGGGGGAGGAACGAGCAGTACTTC.

The chain couples TRBV10-1 to TRBJ2-1, with TRBD2 matching over 9 bases. The ends lost 3 bases at V and 5 bases at J; junction bases unmatched: 5. Germline V gives CDR1 WNHNN, CDR2 SYGVQD (reference sequence). The CDR3 loop spans 15 amino acids. In nucleotides, the CDR3 is TGCGCCAGCAGTGAATCTAGCGGGACTCACAATGAGCAGTTCTTC. Its translation: CASSESSGTHNEQFF.

The V call is TRBV5-8, the J call TRBJ1-1; D possibly corresponds to TRBD1 (5 bases). Trimming removed 1 base from V and 0 bases from J, with 10 bases in between. The CDR3 sequence is 15 residues long. Germline CDR1 is SGHTS and CDR2 is YDEGEE. CDR3 residues: CASSLYGALNTEAFF. The CDR3 region has the DNA TGTGCCAGCAGCTTGTATGGGGCTTTGAACACTGAAGCTTTCTTT.

This clone appeared a single time. The J gene is TRBJ2-3, the V gene TRBV5-1, with D possibly TRBD2 on 5 matching bases. The CDR3 runs 16 residues. The germline V gene encodes CDR1 SGHRS and CDR2 YFSETQ. Between the trimmed V and J ends, which lost 4 bases and 0 bases, there was a span of 15 bases. DNA for the CDR3: TGCGCCAGCAGCACATGGACTGGAACTAGCACAGATACGCAGTATTTT. Protein: CASSTWTGTSTDTQYF.

The J gene is TRBJ1-3, the V gene TRBV18; D is unclear. There are 13 residues in the CDR3. V dropped 0 bases and J dropped 7 bases, with 7 bases sitting between them. In germline, CDR1 is KGHSH, CDR2 LQKENI. CDR3 nucleotide sequence: TGTGCCAGCTCACCACCCTCGAGTAACACCATATATTTT. The encoded protein is CASSPPSSNTIYF.

This chain joins TRBV7-9 and TRBJ1-2; D ambiguous. V shed 5 bases and J shed 6 bases, with 10 bases lying between them. Germline V CDR1 and CDR2: SEHNR, FQNEAQ (reference sequence). The CDR3 covers 12 residues. CDR3 residues: CASSLTEDGYTF. CDR3 in DNA: TGTGCCAGCAGCCTGACTGAGGATGGCTACACCTTC.

The chain has TRBV5-1 and TRBJ2-2, with D possibly TRBD2 on 5 matching bases. The V end lost 3 bases, the J end lost 3 bases, and 18 bases lay between the germline ends. The CDR3 is made up of 17 amino acids. Germline V CDR1 and CDR2: SGHRS, YFSETQ. The CDR3 loop is CASSSRQDLPYTGELFF. The CDR3 nucleotides are TGCGCCAGCAGCTCGCGCCAGGACTTACCCTACACCGGGGAGCTGTTTTTT.

A few counts support this clone. The chain has TRBV7-2 and TRBJ1-5; D remains unclear. V was trimmed by 1 base and J by 4 bases, leaving 11 bases between them. CDR3 length: 15 residues. From germline, CDR1 is SGHTA and CDR2 FQGNSA. CDR3: CASSLGNGRNQPQHF. The CDR3 DNA reads TGTGCCAGCAGCTTAGGAAATGGCAGAAATCAGCCCCAGCATTTT.

The chain carries TRBV9 and TRBJ2-2; 7 bases are a match to TRBD2. The CDR3 spans 15 residues. J was trimmed by 4 bases and V by 2 bases; bases with no gene match: 5. Per the germline V gene, CDR1 is SGDLS and CDR2 is YYNGEE. The DNA for the CDR3 is TGTGCCAGCAGCGTGACGACTAGCTCCACCGGGGAGCTGTTTTTT. Its protein is CASSVTTSSTGELFF. The full variable domain, its missing parts supplied by reference TRBV9 and TRBJ2-2, is DSGVTQTPKHLITATGQRVTLRCSPRSGDLSVYWYQQSLDQGLQFLIQYYNGEERAKGNILERFSAQQFPDLHSELNLSSLELGDSALYFCASSVTTSSTGELFFGEGSRLTVL.

This clone was seen a single time. The rearrangement links TRBV20-1 to TRBJ2-7; 11 nucleotides align to TRBD2. The J segment lost 6 bases and the V segment lost 3 bases, leaving 13 bases of the junction unmatched. The CDR3 totals 16 residues. Germline-derived CDR1 and CDR2 are DFQATT and SNEGSKA (reference sequence). CDR3 sequence reads: CSASPGTSGEGGEQYF. The CDR3 coding sequence is TGCAGTGCTAGTCCCGGGACTAGCGGAGAAGGAGGCGAGCAGTACTTC.

The chain has TRBV6-5 and TRBJ2-7, with 9 bases matching TRBD2. This CDR3 has 14 amino acids. Germline values: CDR1 MNHEY, CDR2 SVGAGI. The trim removed 6 bases at V and 3 bases at J, leaving 6 bases unmatched. Here the CDR3 reads CASSVSGSRYEQYF. The CDR3 nucleotides read TGTGCCAGCAGCGTTAGCGGGAGTCGCTACGAGCAGTACTTC.